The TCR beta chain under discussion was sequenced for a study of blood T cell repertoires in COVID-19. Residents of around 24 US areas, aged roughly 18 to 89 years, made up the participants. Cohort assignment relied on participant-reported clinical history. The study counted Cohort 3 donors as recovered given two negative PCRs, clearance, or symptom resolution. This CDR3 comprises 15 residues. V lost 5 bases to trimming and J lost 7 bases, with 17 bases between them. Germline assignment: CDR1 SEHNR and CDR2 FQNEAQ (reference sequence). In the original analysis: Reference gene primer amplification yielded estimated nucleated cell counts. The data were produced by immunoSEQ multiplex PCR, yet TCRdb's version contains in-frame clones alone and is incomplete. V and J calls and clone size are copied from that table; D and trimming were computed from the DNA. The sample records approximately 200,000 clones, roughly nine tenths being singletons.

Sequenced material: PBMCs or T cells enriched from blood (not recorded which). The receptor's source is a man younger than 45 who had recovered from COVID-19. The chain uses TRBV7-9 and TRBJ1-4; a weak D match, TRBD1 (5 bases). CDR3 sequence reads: CASSIRDRRIEKLFF. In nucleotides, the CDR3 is TGTGCCAGCAGCATACGAGACAGAAGGATTGAAAAACTGTTTTTT.